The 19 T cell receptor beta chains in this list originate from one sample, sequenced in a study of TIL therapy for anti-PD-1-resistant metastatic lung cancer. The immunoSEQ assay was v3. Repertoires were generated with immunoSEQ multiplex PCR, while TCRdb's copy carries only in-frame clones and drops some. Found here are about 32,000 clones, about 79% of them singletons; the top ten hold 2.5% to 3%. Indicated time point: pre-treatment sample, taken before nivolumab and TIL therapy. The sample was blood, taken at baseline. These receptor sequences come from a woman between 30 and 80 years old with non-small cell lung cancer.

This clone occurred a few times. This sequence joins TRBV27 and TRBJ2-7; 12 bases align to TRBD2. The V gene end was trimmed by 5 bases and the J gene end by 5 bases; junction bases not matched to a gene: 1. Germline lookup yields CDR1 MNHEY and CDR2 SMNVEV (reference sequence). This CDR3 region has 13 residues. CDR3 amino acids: CASSPSGRDEQYF. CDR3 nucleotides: TGTGCCAGCAGTCCTAGCGGGAGGGACGAGCAGTACTTC.

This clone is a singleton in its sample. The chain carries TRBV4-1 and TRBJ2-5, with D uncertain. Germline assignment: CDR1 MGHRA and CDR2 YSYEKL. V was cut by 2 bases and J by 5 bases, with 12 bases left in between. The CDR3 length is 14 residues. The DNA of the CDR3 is TGCGCCAGCAGCCAACTCGAATCCAGGGAGACCCAGTACTTC. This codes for CASSQLESRETQYF.

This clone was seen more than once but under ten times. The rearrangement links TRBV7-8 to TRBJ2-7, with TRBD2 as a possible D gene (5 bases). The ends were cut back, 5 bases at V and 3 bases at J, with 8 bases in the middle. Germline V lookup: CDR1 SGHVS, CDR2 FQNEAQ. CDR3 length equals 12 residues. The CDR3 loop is CASSRGHYEQYF. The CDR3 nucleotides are TGTGCCAGCAGCCGAGGGCACTACGAGCAGTACTTC.

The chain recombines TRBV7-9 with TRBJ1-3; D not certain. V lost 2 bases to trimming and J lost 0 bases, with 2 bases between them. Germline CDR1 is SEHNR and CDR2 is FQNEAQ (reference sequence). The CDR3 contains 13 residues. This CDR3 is CASSLISGNTIYF. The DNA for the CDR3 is TGTGCCAGCAGCTTAATCTCTGGAAACACCATATATTTT.

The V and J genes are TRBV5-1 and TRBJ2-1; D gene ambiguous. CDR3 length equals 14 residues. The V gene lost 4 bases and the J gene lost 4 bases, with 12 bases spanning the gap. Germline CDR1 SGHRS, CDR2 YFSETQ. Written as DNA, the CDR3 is TGCGCCAGCAGCCCGGGTTTAGTTTACAATGAGCAGTTCTTC. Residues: CASSPGLVYNEQFF.

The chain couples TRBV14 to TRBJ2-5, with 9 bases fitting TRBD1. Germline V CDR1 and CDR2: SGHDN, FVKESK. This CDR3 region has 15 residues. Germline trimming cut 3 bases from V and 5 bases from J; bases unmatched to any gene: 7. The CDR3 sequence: CASSQLQGARETQYF. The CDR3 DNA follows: TGTGCCAGCAGCCAGTTACAGGGGGCGCGGGAGACCCAGTACTTC.

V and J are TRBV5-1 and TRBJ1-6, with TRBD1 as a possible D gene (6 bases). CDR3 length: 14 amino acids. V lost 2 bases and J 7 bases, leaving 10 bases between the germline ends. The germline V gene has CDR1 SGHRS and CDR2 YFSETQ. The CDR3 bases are TGCGCCAGCAGCTTAAAGCAGGGGAATTCACCCCTCCACTTT. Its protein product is CASSLKQGNSPLHF.

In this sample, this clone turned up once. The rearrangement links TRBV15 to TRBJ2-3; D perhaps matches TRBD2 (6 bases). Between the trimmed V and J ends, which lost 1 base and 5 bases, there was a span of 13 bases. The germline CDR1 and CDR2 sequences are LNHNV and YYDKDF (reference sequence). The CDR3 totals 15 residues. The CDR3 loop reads CATSRAGELEDTQYF. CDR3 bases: TGTGCCACCAGCAGAGCGGGAGAATTGGAAGATACGCAGTATTTT.

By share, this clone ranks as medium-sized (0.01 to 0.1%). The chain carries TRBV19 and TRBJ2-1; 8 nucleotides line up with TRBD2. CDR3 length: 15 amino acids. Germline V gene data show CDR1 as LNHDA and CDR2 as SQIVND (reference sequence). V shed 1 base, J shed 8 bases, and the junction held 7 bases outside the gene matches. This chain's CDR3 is CASSIVQREFYEQFF. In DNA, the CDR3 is TGTGCCAGTAGTATAGTCCAGCGGGAGTTTTATGAGCAGTTCTTC.

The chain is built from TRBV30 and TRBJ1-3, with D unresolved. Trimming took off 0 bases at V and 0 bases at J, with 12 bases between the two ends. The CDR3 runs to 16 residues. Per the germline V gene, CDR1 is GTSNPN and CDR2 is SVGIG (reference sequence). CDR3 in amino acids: CAWSVWRLGSGNTIYF. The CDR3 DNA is TGTGCCTGGAGTGTGTGGAGGCTGGGCTCTGGAAACACCATATATTTT.

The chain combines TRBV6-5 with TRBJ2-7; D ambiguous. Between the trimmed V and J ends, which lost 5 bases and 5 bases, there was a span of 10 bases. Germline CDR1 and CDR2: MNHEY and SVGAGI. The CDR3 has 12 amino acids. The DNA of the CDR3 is TGTGCCAGCAGTGAATCTGGCGACGAGCAGTACTTC. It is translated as CASSESGDEQYF.

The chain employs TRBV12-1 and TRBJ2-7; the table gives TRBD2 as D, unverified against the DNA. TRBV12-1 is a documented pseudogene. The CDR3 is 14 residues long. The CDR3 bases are TGTGCCAGCAGCTCTACTAGCGGGAACAACGAGCAGTACTTC. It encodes CASSSTSGNNEQYF.

The CDR3 nucleotides read TGTGCCAGTTCTCCCCGTGGGACAGGAAGCACAGATACGCAGTATTTT. Protein sequence: CASSPRGTGSTDTQYF. This chain links TRBV28 with TRBJ2-3; TRBD1 matches at 8 bases. Trimming cost V 9 bases and J 0 bases; bases outside gene matches: 11. The CDR3 totals 16 residues. CDR1 is MDHEN, CDR2 SYDVKM, per germline.

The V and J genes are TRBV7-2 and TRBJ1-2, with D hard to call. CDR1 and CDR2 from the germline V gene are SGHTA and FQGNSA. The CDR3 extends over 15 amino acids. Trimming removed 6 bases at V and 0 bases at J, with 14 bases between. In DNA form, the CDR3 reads TGTGCCAGCAGTCAAGGCCGGGGTCCTAACTATGGCTACACCTTC. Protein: CASSQGRGPNYGYTF.

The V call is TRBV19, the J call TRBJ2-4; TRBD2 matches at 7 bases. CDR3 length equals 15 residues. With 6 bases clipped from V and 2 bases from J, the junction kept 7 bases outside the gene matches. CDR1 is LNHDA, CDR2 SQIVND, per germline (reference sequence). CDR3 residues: CASRGRAGSKNIQYF. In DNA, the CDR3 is TGTGCCAGTAGGGGGAGGGCCGGATCCAAAAACATTCAGTACTTC. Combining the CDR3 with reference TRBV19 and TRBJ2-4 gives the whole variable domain DGGITQSPKYLFRKEGQNVTLSCEQNLNHDAMYWYRQDPGQGLRLIYYSQIVNDFQKGDIAEGYSVSREKKESFPLTVTSAQKNPTAFYLCASRGRAGSKNIQYFGAGTRLSVL.

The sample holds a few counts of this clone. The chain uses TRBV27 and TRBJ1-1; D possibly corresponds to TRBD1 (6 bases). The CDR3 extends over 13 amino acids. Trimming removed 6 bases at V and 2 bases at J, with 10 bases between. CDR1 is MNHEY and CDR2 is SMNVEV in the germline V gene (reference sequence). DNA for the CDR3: TGTGCCAGCAGCTTAGGGGGTAACACTGAAGCTTTCTTT. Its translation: CASSLGGNTEAFF.

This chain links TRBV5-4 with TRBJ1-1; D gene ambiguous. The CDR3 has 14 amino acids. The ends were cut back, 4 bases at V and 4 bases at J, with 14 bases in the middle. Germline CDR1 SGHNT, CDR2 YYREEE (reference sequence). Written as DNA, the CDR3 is TGTGCCAGCAGCCTCGGTACGGTTCTCACTGAAGCTTTCTTT. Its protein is CASSLGTVLTEAFF. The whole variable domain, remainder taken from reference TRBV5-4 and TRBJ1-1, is ETGVTQSPTHLIKTRGQQVTLRCSSQSGHNTVSWYQQALGQGPQFIFQYYREEENGRGNFPPRFSGLQFPNYSSELNVNALELDDSALYLCASSLGTVLTEAFFGQGTRLTVV.

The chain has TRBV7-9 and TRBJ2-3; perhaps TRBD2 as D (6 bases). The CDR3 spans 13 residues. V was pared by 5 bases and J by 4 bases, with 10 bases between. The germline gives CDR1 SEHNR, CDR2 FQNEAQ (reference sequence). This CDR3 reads CASSTGTSDTQYF. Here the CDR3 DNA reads TGTGCCAGCAGCACGGGGACTTCAGATACGCAGTATTTT.

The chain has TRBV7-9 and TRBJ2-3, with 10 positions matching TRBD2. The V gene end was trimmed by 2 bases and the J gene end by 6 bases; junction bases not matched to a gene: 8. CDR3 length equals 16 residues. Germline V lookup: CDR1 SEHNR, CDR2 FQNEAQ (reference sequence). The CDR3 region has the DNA TGTGCCAGCAGCTTAATGATTAGCGGGAGGAGGGATACGCAGTATTTT. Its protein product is CASSLMISGRRDTQYF.